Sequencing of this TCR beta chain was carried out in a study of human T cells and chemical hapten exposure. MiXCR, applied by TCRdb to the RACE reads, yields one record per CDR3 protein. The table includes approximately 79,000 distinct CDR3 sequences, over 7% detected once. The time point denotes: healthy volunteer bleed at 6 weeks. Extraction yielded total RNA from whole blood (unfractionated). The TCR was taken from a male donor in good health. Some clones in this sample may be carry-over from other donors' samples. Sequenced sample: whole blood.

The CDR3 region is CAISTGGEAYEQYF. CDR3 bases: TGTGCCATCAGTACGGGAGGGGAGGCCTACGAGCAGTACTTC. The chain is built from TRBV10-3 and TRBJ2-7; 8 bases are a match to TRBD2. This CDR3 is 14 amino acids long. The germline gives CDR1 ENHRY, CDR2 SYGVKD. J was trimmed by 2 bases and V by 5 bases; bases with no gene match: 5.